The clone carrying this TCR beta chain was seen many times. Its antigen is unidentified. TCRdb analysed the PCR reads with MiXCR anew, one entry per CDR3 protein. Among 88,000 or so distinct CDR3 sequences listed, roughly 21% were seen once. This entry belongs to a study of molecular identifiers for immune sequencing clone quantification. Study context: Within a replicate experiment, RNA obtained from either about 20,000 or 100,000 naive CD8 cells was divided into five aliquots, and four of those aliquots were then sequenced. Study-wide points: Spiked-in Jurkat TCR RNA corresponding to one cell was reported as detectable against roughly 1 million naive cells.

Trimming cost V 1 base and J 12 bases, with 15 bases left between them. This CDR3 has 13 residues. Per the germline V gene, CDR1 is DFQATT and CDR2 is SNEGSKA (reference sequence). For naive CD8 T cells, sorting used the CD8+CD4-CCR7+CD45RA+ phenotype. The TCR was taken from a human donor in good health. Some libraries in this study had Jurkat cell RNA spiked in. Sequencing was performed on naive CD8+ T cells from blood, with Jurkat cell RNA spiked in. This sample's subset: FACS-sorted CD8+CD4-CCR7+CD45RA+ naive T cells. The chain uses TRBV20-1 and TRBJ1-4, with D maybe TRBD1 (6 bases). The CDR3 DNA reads TGCAGTGCTAGAGGGGGACGGGGGGCCGAACTGTTTTTT. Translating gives CSARGGRGAELFF.